Listed below are T cell receptor beta chains from one sample, sequenced in a study of Tregs in tolerant kidney transplant recipients. Measured with immunoSEQ multiplex PCR; TCRdb has only the in-frame clones, and not every one. The sample lists 200,000 to 300,000 clones, more than 65% occurring once. The sample taken for sequencing was CD4+ T cells from blood. The receptors stem from a human donor in good health. Each CDR3 is given without its conserved first and last residue. The order of the fields is J gene, V gene, CDR3 protein.

j_call: TRBJ1-4; v_call: TRBV5-1; cdr3_aa: ASSLEGAGTNEKLF
j_call: TRBJ2-3; v_call: TRBV6-4; cdr3_aa: ASRAGVSTDTQY
j_call: TRBJ1-4; v_call: TRBV29-1; cdr3_aa: SVELGGAGTNEKLF
j_call: TRBJ2-1; v_call: TRBV9; cdr3_aa: ASSVVSGTNEQF
j_call: TRBJ1-4; v_call: TRBV30; cdr3_aa: AWSTGEKLF
j_call: TRBJ2-3; v_call: TRBV5-1; cdr3_aa: ASSLMRDPDTQY
j_call: TRBJ1-5; v_call: TRBV28; cdr3_aa: ASTVGGNSNQPQH
j_call: TRBJ2-2; v_call: TRBV5-1; cdr3_aa: ASRYSSNTGELF
j_call: TRBJ1-1; v_call: TRBV6-4; cdr3_aa: ASSEGRGDTEAF
j_call: TRBJ2-7; v_call: TRBV11-2; cdr3_aa: ASSLGGTGPSYEQY
j_call: TRBJ1-4; v_call: TRBV6-5; cdr3_aa: ASRQLGGRNEKLF
j_call: TRBJ2-1; v_call: TRBV27; cdr3_aa: ASSLLPGTLKNHEQF
j_call: TRBJ2-7; v_call: TRBV7-9; cdr3_aa: ASSLQGRGYEQY
j_call: TRBJ1-1; v_call: TRBV5-1; cdr3_aa: ASSLGGTGNTEAF
j_call: TRBJ1-4; v_call: TRBV5-1; cdr3_aa: ASSPTQGRNEKLF
j_call: TRBJ1-4; v_call: TRBV18; cdr3_aa: ASSRKDATNEKLF
j_call: TRBJ1-1; v_call: TRBV19; cdr3_aa: ASSIPGGASTEAF
j_call: TRBJ1-6; v_call: TRBV5-6; cdr3_aa: ASSPFEDSPLH
j_call: TRBJ2-6; v_call: TRBV29-1; cdr3_aa: SARTRQGRSGANVLT
j_call: TRBJ2-7; v_call: TRBV5-1; cdr3_aa: ASSLSGRTGSDEQY
j_call: TRBJ1-4; v_call: TRBV18; cdr3_aa: ASSYGQGESEKLF
j_call: TRBJ1-6; v_call: TRBV7-8; cdr3_aa: ASSPYRGRGGSPLH
j_call: TRBJ2-3; v_call: TRBV5-1; cdr3_aa: ASSPGPLGADTQY
j_call: TRBJ1-1; v_call: TRBV29-1; cdr3_aa: SVGPGQNTEAF
j_call: TRBJ1-1; v_call: TRBV6-5; cdr3_aa: ASSYDRNTEAF
j_call: TRBJ2-7; v_call: TRBV5-1; cdr3_aa: ASRLGFMYEQY
j_call: TRBJ2-5; v_call: TRBV9; cdr3_aa: ASSVAAGAETQY
j_call: TRBJ2-5; v_call: TRBV29-1; cdr3_aa: SGGAYQETQY
j_call: TRBJ2-1; v_call: TRBV2; cdr3_aa: ASDRGRYNEQF
j_call: TRBJ1-3; v_call: TRBV11-2; cdr3_aa: ASRPNTPGAGNTIY
j_call: TRBJ1-3; v_call: TRBV2; cdr3_aa: ASSRQGAPGNTIY
j_call: TRBJ2-3; v_call: TRBV6-5; cdr3_aa: ASRSWVDTQY
j_call: TRBJ1-2; v_call: TRBV5-1; cdr3_aa: ASSLGRYYGYT
j_call: TRBJ2-5; v_call: TRBV5-1; cdr3_aa: ASSLSGGQTQY
j_call: TRBJ1-1; v_call: TRBV18; cdr3_aa: ASSPRRVQDMNTEAF
j_call: TRBJ1-2; v_call: TRBV5-1; cdr3_aa: ASSSTGGDYGYT
j_call: TRBJ2-3; v_call: TRBV10-3; cdr3_aa: AISESSADGGQY
j_call: TRBJ2-5; v_call: TRBV6-6; cdr3_aa: ASSYGQGGETQY
j_call: TRBJ2-3; v_call: TRBV5-1; cdr3_aa: ASSLDSGTDTQY
j_call: TRBJ2-7; v_call: TRBV2; cdr3_aa: ASTQGRVNSYEQY
j_call: TRBJ1-1; v_call: TRBV9; cdr3_aa: ASSVAPMNTEAF
j_call: TRBJ1-3; v_call: TRBV5-1; cdr3_aa: ASSLAGRLSGNTIY
j_call: TRBJ1-5; v_call: TRBV7-9; cdr3_aa: ASFIWADQPQH
j_call: TRBJ1-1; v_call: TRBV18; cdr3_aa: ASSPGYPRGAWGNTEAF
j_call: TRBJ2-1; v_call: TRBV4-1; cdr3_aa: ASSQEERQRGSHEQF
j_call: TRBJ2-7; v_call: TRBV9; cdr3_aa: ASSATGTGYEQY